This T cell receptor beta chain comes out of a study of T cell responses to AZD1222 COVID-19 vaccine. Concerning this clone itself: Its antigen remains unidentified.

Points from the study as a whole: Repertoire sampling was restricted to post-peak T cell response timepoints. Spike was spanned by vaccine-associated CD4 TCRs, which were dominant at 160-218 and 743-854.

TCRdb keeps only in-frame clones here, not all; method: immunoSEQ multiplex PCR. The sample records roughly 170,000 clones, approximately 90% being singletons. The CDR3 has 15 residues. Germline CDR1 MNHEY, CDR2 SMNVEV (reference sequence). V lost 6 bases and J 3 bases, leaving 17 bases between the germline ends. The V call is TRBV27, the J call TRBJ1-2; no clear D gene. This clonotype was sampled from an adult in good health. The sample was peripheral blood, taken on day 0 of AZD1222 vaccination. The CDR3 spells CASSPVQGGDYGYTF. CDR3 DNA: TGTGCCAGCAGCCCGGTACAAGGAGGTGACTATGGCTACACCTTC.